Presented here are 20 T cell receptor beta chains from one specimen sequenced in a study of control samples from healthy donors and cancer patients (dated by TCRdb to 2020 to 2022). Library preparation was by the immunoSEQ multiplex PCR assay. The table was pulled from immuneACCESS by TCRdb, which kept in-frame rearrangements only. Such tables lose some clones; where checked, under half of the loss comes from unresolved V genes, and the rest has no known cause. The table for this sample lists around 50,000 clones; around 86% of them were counted only once. The biggest ten clones account for about 2.6% of the sample. Sequencing was carried out using PBMCs. All receptors derive from a woman in her forties or fifties with lung cancer.

The V call is TRBV6-2 or TRBV6-3, the J call TRBJ2-4; TRBD2 matches 9 bases. This CDR3 is 17 amino acids long. The germline gives CDR1 MNHEY, CDR2 SVGEGT. Trimming at V came to 5 bases and at J to 4 bases, leaving 12 bases not matched to a gene. Here the CDR3 reads CASSHPGVAGEKNIQYF. CDR3 DNA sequence: TGTGCCAGCAGTCACCCGGGAGTAGCGGGGGAAAAAAACATTCAGTACTTC.

This chain connects TRBV28 to TRBJ2-7; D remains ambiguous. This CDR3 comprises 16 residues. From germline, CDR1 is MDHEN and CDR2 SYDVKM. V shed 4 bases and J shed 0 bases, with 16 bases lying between them. This chain's CDR3 is CASSYGVRELSYEQYF. In DNA form, the CDR3 reads TGTGCCAGCAGTTACGGCGTAAGGGAACTCTCCTACGAGCAGTACTTC. Based on the CDR3 plus reference TRBV28 and TRBJ2-7, the full variable domain is DVKVTQSSRYLVKRTGEKVFLECVQDMDHENMFWYRQDPGLGLRLIYFSYDVKMKEKGDIPEGYSVSREKKERFSLILESASTNQTSMYLCASSYGVRELSYEQYFGPGTRLTVT.

The chain employs TRBV12-5 and TRBJ1-2; 9 nucleotides line up with TRBD1. J lost 5 bases, V lost 6 bases, and 7 bases had no gene match. The germline V gene encodes CDR1 LGHNT and CDR2 FRNRAP. The length of the CDR3 is 14 residues. Here the CDR3 reads CASGQTGGGYGYTF. The CDR3 DNA follows: TGTGCTAGTGGGCAAACAGGGGGCGGATATGGCTACACCTTC.

The rearrangement links TRBV7-9 to TRBJ1-2; possibly TRBD1 for D (5 bases). Trimming shortened V by 1 base and J by 6 bases, and 15 bases separated the two germline ends. The germline gives CDR1 SEHNR, CDR2 FQNEAQ (reference sequence). The CDR3 consists of 15 residues. CDR3 nucleotides: TGTGCCAGCAGCTTAGGGCAAGCTCCGGGGGATGGCTACACCTTC. Amino acids: CASSLGQAPGDGYTF.

This clone was seen more than once but under ten times. V and J are TRBV18 and TRBJ1-1; 11 bases fit TRBD1. After removal of 3 bases from V and 4 bases from J, the junction contained 10 bases not matched to a gene. CDR3 length equals 17 residues. Germline V gene data show CDR1 as KGHSH and CDR2 as LQKENI. The CDR3 protein is CASSPTRDRGIATEAFF. CDR3 DNA sequence: TGTGCCAGCTCACCTACCCGGGACAGGGGGATCGCCACTGAAGCTTTCTTT.

This clone was found a few times. The gene calls are TRBV7-3 and TRBJ1-1; TRBD1 matches 7 bases. Germline V gene data show CDR1 as SGHTA and CDR2 as FQGTGA. The CDR3 runs 15 residues. The ends lost 5 bases at V and 1 base at J; junction bases unmatched: 7. The CDR3 sequence: CASSLGTVPNTEAFF. DNA of the CDR3: TGTGCCAGCAGCCTTGGGACAGTTCCGAACACTGAAGCTTTCTTT.

The chain employs TRBV4-3 and TRBJ2-6, with 9 bases identical to TRBD1. CDR1 and CDR2 (germline): LGHNA, YSLEER. The CDR3 is made up of 19 amino acids. The V segment lost 3 bases and the J segment 0 bases; nucleotides outside the gene matches: 9. CDR3 bases: TGCGCCAGCAGCCAGAGTGCGGGACAGGGCCTCTCTGGGGCCAACGTCCTGACTTTC. This codes for CASSQSAGQGLSGANVLTF.

This chain connects TRBV6-2 or TRBV6-3 to TRBJ1-1, with TRBD1 matching over 9 bases. The trim removed 6 bases at V and 1 base at J, leaving 6 bases unmatched. CDR1 and CDR2 (germline): MNHEY, SVGEGT. This CDR3 contains 15 residues. CDR3 nucleotides: TGTGCCAGCAGCGACCAGGGACAGGGGAACACTGAAGCTTTCTTT. Its translation: CASSDQGQGNTEAFF.

This chain uses TRBV6-2 or TRBV6-3 with TRBJ1-4, with D unresolved. The CDR3 is made up of 13 amino acids. Germline V gives CDR1 MNHEY, CDR2 SVGEGT. Trimming cost V 2 bases and J 8 bases, with 9 bases left between them. Written as DNA, the CDR3 is TGTGCCAGCAGTTACATGGTAGGCGAAAAACTGTTTTTT. It codes for CASSYMVGEKLFF.

Note on this clone: Its ends do not fully match the called genes, so a read error is possible. The chain uses TRBV4-1 and TRBJ1-1; D is undetermined. This CDR3 comprises 13 residues. CDR1 MGHRA and CDR2 YSYEKL come from the germline V gene. CDR3 sequence reads: CASSHGRNAEAFF. For the CDR3, the DNA is TGCGCCAGCAGCCACGGAAGGAACGCTGAAGCTTTCTTT.

This clone was seen just once. The genes are TRBV5-5 and TRBJ2-5, with D unresolved. Germline-derived CDR1 and CDR2 are SGHKS and YYEKEE (reference sequence). The CDR3 consists of 13 residues. Trimming pared 0 bases from V and 3 bases from J, leaving 6 bases between. The CDR3 nucleotides are TGTGCCAGCAGCTTGGCGGCAGAAGAGACCCAGTACTTC. Translated, it gives CASSLAAEETQYF.

This rearrangement joins TRBV11-2 to TRBJ2-5, with D possibly matching TRBD2 (7 bases). Looked up from germline, CDR1 is SGHAT and CDR2 is FQNNGV. The V end was cut by 5 bases, the J end by 3 bases, with 19 bases between. The CDR3 is 16 residues long. CDR3 protein: CASSALRGTIEETQYF. The CDR3 DNA reads as TGTGCCAGCAGCGCCCTTAGGGGGACTATTGAAGAGACCCAGTACTTC.

The chain employs TRBV6-5 and TRBJ2-2, with 10 bases lining up with TRBD2. Trimming removed 8 bases from V and 3 bases from J; junction bases left unmatched: 6. Germline V gene lookup returns CDR1 MNHEY and CDR2 SVGAGI. The CDR3 totals 15 residues. The CDR3: CASYLAGGYTGELFF. CDR3 in DNA: TGTGCCAGCTACTTAGCGGGGGGTTACACCGGGGAGCTGTTTTTT.

This clone was observed a few times. The chain couples TRBV19 to TRBJ2-3; maybe TRBD1 (5 bases). Trimming pared 3 bases from V and 4 bases from J, leaving 20 bases between. CDR1 is LNHDA, CDR2 SQIVND, per germline (reference sequence). CDR3 size: 17 residues. Here the CDR3 DNA reads TGTGCCAGTAGTATCGGTAATTTAGGGGCCGGATCAGATACGCAGTATTTT. It encodes CASSIGNLGAGSDTQYF.

This chain joins TRBV25-1 and TRBJ2-3; either TRBD1 or TRBD2 may supply D (5 bases each). Trimming took off 1 base at V and 0 bases at J, with 5 bases between the two ends. Germline V gene sequence: CDR1 MGHDK, CDR2 SYGVNS. This CDR3 is built from 14 residues. The CDR3 here is CASSEWGSTDTQYF. In DNA, the CDR3 is TGTGCCAGCAGTGAATGGGGGAGCACAGATACGCAGTATTTT. Combining the CDR3 with reference TRBV25-1 and TRBJ2-3 gives the whole variable domain EADIYQTPRYLVIGTGKKITLECSQTMGHDKMYWYQQDPGMELHLIHYSYGVNSTEKGDLSSESTVSRIRTEHFPLTLESARPSHTSQYLCASSEWGSTDTQYFGPGTRLTVL.

This clone was seen only a few times. V gene TRBV19 combines with J gene TRBJ2-3; 7 bases line up with TRBD2. V was pared by 8 bases and J by 7 bases, with 12 bases of the junction left unmatched. Per the germline V gene, CDR1 is LNHDA and CDR2 is SQIVND (reference sequence). The CDR3 contains 14 residues. This CDR3 reads CASGGREAVNTQYF. CDR3 nucleotide sequence: TGTGCCAGTGGGGGGAGGGAGGCGGTTAATACGCAGTATTTT.

The CDR3 sequence: CASSPSTSTVYGYTF. DNA for the CDR3: TGTGCCAGCAGCCCGTCGACCAGCACCGTCTATGGCTACACCTTC. This chain connects TRBV14 to TRBJ1-2; D is undetermined. Trimming shortened V by 4 bases and J by 4 bases, and 16 bases separated the two germline ends. Germline-derived CDR1 and CDR2 are SGHDN and FVKESK. The CDR3 is 15 amino acids.

The rearrangement uses TRBV6-2 or TRBV6-3 and TRBJ1-1; 9 positions agree with TRBD1. With 5 bases clipped from V and 7 bases from J, the junction kept 5 bases outside the gene matches. CDR3 length equals 13 residues. The germline CDR1 and CDR2 sequences are MNHEY and SVGEGT. CDR3 protein: CASSLGTGLEAFF. The CDR3 bases are TGTGCCAGCAGTCTGGGGACAGGGCTTGAAGCTTTCTTT.

The chain employs TRBV27 and TRBJ2-1; TRBD1 matches at 8 bases. V was pared by 4 bases and J by 6 bases, with 2 bases of the junction left unmatched. Germline CDR1 is MNHEY and CDR2 is SMNVEV (reference sequence). The CDR3 has 13 residues. The CDR3 region is CASSSDRVNEQFF. The CDR3 region has the DNA TGTGCCAGCAGTTCGGACAGGGTCAATGAGCAGTTCTTC.

The J gene is TRBJ2-6, the V gene TRBV6-2 or TRBV6-3, with unresolved D. The germline CDR1 and CDR2 sequences are MNHEY and SVGEGT. The CDR3 covers 21 residues. V was pared by 3 bases and J by 2 bases, with 26 bases between. CDR3 sequence (DNA): TGTGCCAGCAGTTATAGGGCCTTTGAGGATTCCCTCTATACTGGGGCCAACGTCCTGACTTTC. Its translation is CASSYRAFEDSLYTGANVLTF.